The present T cell receptor (beta chain) was sequenced within a study of cytomegalovirus exposure and HLA in healthy donors (dated by TCRdb to about 2017). The study in broad terms: According to a later analysis, one platform produced both the 120 validation repertoires and the 550 to 800 repertoires of the first cohort. The study aimed to test whether cataloging public T cell receptors could reveal signatures of past pathogen exposure. Besides the first cohort of hundreds of subjects, a separate validation cohort made up of roughly 120 different subjects was used. High-throughput TCR immunosequencing, statistical association of individual TCRs with disease status, and machine learning were combined to predict cytomegalovirus infection status.

Donors formed part of the validation cohort, which comprised some 120 subjects and was distinct from the first cohort of under 800 subjects. The germline V gene specifies MNHNS as CDR1 and SASEGT as CDR2. The V and J ends are trimmed by 8 bases and 6 bases, leaving 20 bases between them. There are 15 amino acids in the CDR3, from cysteine to phenylalanine inclusive. CDR3 DNA is the only sequence kept; it has 45 bases, read in frame from the first base. Comments on this clone: It lacks a known antigen. Per-base qualities were not stored, and no clone one base away is much larger.

Results the study describes overall, beyond this receptor: In the study, around 150 TCR beta chains were listed as associated with cytomegalovirus. It was suggested by the authors that the approach could potentially be generalized to other disease states and immunological phenotypes. Subsequent analysis determined that TCRs grouped into clusters in the first cohort also showed a tendency toward co-occurrence across the 120 or so validation repertoires, and 85% to 95% of cluster scores exceeded 0. Most TCR sequences were seen in very few donors, while some public TCRs were found in many individuals. A later analysis lacked HLA typing for the validation cohort, so it scored co-occurrence in that cohort across all 120 repertoires. The classifier was reported to diagnose cytomegalovirus status with high specificity and sensitivity in both the original and validation cohorts. Three of the identified cytomegalovirus-associated TCR beta chains were confirmed in vitro to be specific for cytomegalovirus antigens.

The library relied on the immunoSEQ multiplex PCR assay. The source study handled its data this way. A statistical classification framework was built to diagnose cytomegalovirus status from the catalog of TCR beta chain sequences. Drawn from immuneACCESS, this table holds only the in-frame rearrangements with V and J called that TCRdb kept. Clones are partly lost; checked studies trace under half to an unresolved V gene and leave the rest unexplained. D and trimming were read from the DNA, whereas the V and J calls and clone size are those reported in that table. For this sample the table gives around 160,000 clones, of which roughly 80% were detected only once. The ten largest account for 10% of the sample.

The sequence was obtained from a man aged 25 to 45 in good health and CMV-seropositive. The chain was built from TRBV6-1 and TRBJ2-1; tentative D gene TRBD1, with 6 bases matching. Sequencing input: PBMCs. Read as DNA, the sequence is TGTGCCAGCTTGATTCACAGGGCTCCTCTCAATGAGCAGTTCTTC. It translates as CASLIHRAPLNEQFF.